The present T cell receptor beta chain was sequenced within a study of T-cell reconstitution after alpha-beta-depleted transplantation in children. The TCRbeta library incorporated unique molecular identifiers. MiXCR, run by TCRdb on the PCR reads, gives a single entry per CDR3 protein. The data hold about half a million distinct CDR3 sequences, with around an eighth observed a single time. The V segment lost 7 bases and the J segment 6 bases; nucleotides outside the gene matches: 3. The CDR3 sequence is 12 residues long. The germline gives CDR1 DFQATT, CDR2 SNEGSKA (reference sequence). The TCR comes from a human donor who donated a stem cell graft to a child with combined immunodeficiency. This material consisted of PBMCs from the stem cell graft donor, taken from the stem cell graft. This chain connects TRBV20-1 to TRBJ2-3; 11 bases agree with TRBD2. The DNA for the CDR3 is TGCAGTGTAGCGGGGGGGCCCGATACGCAGTATTTT. Encoded protein: CSVAGGPDTQYF.